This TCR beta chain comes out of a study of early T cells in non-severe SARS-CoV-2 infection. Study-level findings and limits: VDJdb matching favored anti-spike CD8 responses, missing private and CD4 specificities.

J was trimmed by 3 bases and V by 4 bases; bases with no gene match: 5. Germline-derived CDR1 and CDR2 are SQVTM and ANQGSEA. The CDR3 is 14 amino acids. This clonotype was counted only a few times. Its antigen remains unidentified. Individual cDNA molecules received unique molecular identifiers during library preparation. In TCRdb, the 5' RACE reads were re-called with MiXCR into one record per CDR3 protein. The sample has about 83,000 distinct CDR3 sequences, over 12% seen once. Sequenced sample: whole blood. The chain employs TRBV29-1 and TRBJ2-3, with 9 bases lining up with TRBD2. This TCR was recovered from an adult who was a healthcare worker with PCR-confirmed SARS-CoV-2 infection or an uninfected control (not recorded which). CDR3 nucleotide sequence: TGCAGCGTTGGAGTTGCGGGAGGGACAGATACGCAGTATTTT. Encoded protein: CSVGVAGGTDTQYF.